This T cell receptor (beta chain) was sequenced for a study of cytomegalovirus exposure and HLA in healthy donors (dated by TCRdb to 2017 to 2019). Notes on the research overall: An earlier analysis of several hundred of the donors reported 250 to 350 Gb of sequence data and some 120 million unique TCR beta sequences from about 179 million T cells. Roughly 290 gigabases of sequencing data and 75 million to 85 million unique TCR sequences made up an early release that covered over 550 HLA-typed donors. The genetic ancestry cluster associated with self-reported Caucasian donors included around 76% of the approximately 400 genotyped donors. The aim of the study was to test whether cataloging public T cell receptors could identify signatures of past pathogen exposure. Using immunosequencing, the study profiled T cell repertoires from fewer than 700 subjects and related those repertoires to cytomegalovirus serostatus. Besides the first cohort of around 670 subjects, a separate validation cohort made up of roughly 120 different subjects was used. To predict cytomegalovirus infection status, the study brought together high-throughput TCR immunosequencing, statistical association of individual TCRs with disease status, and machine learning. To study patterns of TCR occurrence, a later analysis re-analyzed previously published TCR beta repertoires from 500 to 850 donors and added high-resolution HLA genotyping. Rather than using new phenotypic data, the later analysis identified candidate immune exposures from TCR beta sequences and from how often those sequences occurred across donors. To decide whether each TCR beta V gene segment behaved as functional or pseudogenic, an earlier analysis of some 580 of the donors relied on high-throughput TCR beta sequencing. Donor age, sex, ethnicity and CMV serostatus were compiled alongside the repertoire data. A later genetic analysis used genome-wide SNP genotypes for about 60% of the roughly 670 donors, treating that subset as a discovery cohort. Every repertoire in the discovery cohort had been generated on one and the same sequencing platform. HLA typing covered class I and class II loci at four-digit resolution. The number of typed donors differed by locus: about 620-630 for A, B, C, DRB1 and DQB1; approximately 520 for DQA1; about 600 for DPA1; and roughly 490 for DPB1. A few DR-DQ haplotypes were treated as single units for association and clustering because of strong linkage in the cohort. Among a few hundred genotyped donors of the cohort, an average of around 240,000 unique TCR beta nucleotide sequences were sequenced per donor, 15% to 20% of them non-productive. Points the paper makes about the study in general: The study listed 150 to 200 TCR beta chains as associated with cytomegalovirus. In a later genetic analysis, a missense DCLRE1C variant was associated with V-gene and J-gene trimming of TCR beta chains, and the association was replicated in an independent cohort. A later analysis reported that several top co-occurrence clusters appeared linked to parvovirus B19, influenza, CMV and Epstein-Barr virus. A further reported finding was that TCR beta sequences accurately predicted the HLA-A and HLA-B alleles for most subjects in the first cohort. The classifier was reported to diagnose cytomegalovirus status with high specificity and sensitivity in both the original cohort and the validation cohort. In a later analysis, HLA-associated TCR beta chains showed more clonal expansion and lower generation probabilities than non-associated chains that were equally common. Immune exposure information for the cohort was limited to CMV serostatus. Correlated functional status among segregating V segments might be attributable to linkage disequilibrium, but an unknown experimental factor could not be ruled out. Three of the identified cytomegalovirus-associated TCR beta chains were confirmed in vitro to be specific for cytomegalovirus antigens. According to a later analysis, most CMV-associated TCR beta chains appeared to be HLA-restricted, and the HLA associations seemed to be driven largely by CMV exposure. Because counts were too low, seventeen rarely observed V segments, including chromosome 9 orphons, were left out of the earlier analysis of 587 of the donors. In an earlier analysis of around 500 of the donors, most TCR beta V segments appeared in productive rearrangements about 87% or about 30% of the time, broadly matching IMGT annotations. A cluster of highly shared sequence variants was judged likely to be a technical artifact of the sequencing pipeline. It was suggested by the authors that the approach could potentially be generalized to other disease states and immunological phenotypes. The 87-base-pair reads could not distinguish some IMGT-functional V segments, including TRBV6-2 and TRBV6-3, so those segments were excluded. Specific HLA alleles were associated with 15,000 to 20,000 TCR beta sequences at a false discovery rate of 0.05 in a later analysis. This cohort had only TCR beta chains sequenced, and the lack of alpha or paired-chain data limited which features could be detected. In a later analysis, TCR association rates were found to vary across HLA loci, with the most associated TCRs seen for DRB1 alleles and the fewest for HLA-C alleles. Presence/absence analyses assumed roughly uniform sequencing depth across donors, an assumption that may not hold. Compared with the approximately 600-donor mean, donors in an Asian-associated ancestry cluster had fewer N-insertions in productive TCRs, according to a later genetic analysis. Assigning TCR associations to individual alleles was difficult when HLA alleles, especially DR and DQ, strongly co-occurred. Most TCR sequences were seen in very few donors, while some public TCRs were found in many individuals. Because HLA typing was unavailable for some donors at each locus, only the typed subset was used in association tests.

The germline V gene (reference sequence) gives CDR1 as LNHDA and CDR2 as SQIVND. Inclusive of the bounding cysteine and phenylalanine, the CDR3 is 15 residues long. Only the CDR3 region is kept as DNA, spanning 45 bases read in frame from base 1. The V end gives up 6 bases and the J end 7 bases, leaving 4 bases in the junction not matched to a gene. The cohort comprised several hundred healthy bone marrow donors. At the time of sampling, all cohort members were nominally healthy, though unrecorded immune exposures were likely present. The donor was CMV seronegative and was included in the group of 352 seronegative cohort members. Every donor gave a peripheral blood sample, and the peripheral blood mononuclear cells from that sample were used for TCR beta sequencing. The Qiagen DNeasy Blood Extraction Kit was used to extract genomic DNA from the blood cell samples. With regard to this clone: The antigen it binds to is not known.

The method was the immunoSEQ multiplex PCR assay. The multiplex PCR relied on a mix of 60 forward primers for TCR Vbeta segments and 13 reverse primers for TCR Jbeta segments. The CDR3 region of rearranged TCR beta genes was amplified from genomic DNA with a multiplex PCR assay. The Illumina HiSeq System was used to sequence the amplified TCR beta libraries as 87-base-pair reads. The original pipeline was this. In a later analysis, approximately 74 million unique TCR beta chains were counted across the 650 to 750 repertoires, and around 11 million of these chains were shared by at least two donors. A nearest-neighbor algorithm error-corrected the raw reads and collapsed the reads into unique sequences, merging closely related sequences to remove PCR and sequencing errors. V, D and J gene segments were assigned by aligning CDR3 sequences to IMGT reference sequences. For a sequence to be retained, a match of at least six nucleotides to both a V gene segment and a J gene segment was required. Rearrangements were classified as productive when the CDR3 lacked stop codons and remained in frame with V and J, and all other rearrangements were classified as non-productive. Following IMGT convention, CDR3 was defined as the stretch from the second conserved V-encoded cysteine up to the conserved J-encoded phenylalanine. In an earlier analysis of more than 550 of the donors, sequences lacking an unambiguous match to a single V gene segment were excluded. In an earlier analysis of roughly 500 of the donors, V segments were called functional above 56.7% productive rearrangements and were called segregating when the between-donor standard deviation exceeded 5%. A statistical classification framework was developed to diagnose cytomegalovirus status using the catalog of TCR beta chain sequences. A later analysis assigned V and J genes by comparing TCR nucleotide sequences with IMGT/GENE-DB human TR gene sequences. In a later analysis, CDR3 sequences and most-parsimonious VDJ recombination scenarios were assigned using the TCRdist pipeline. In a later analysis, every TCR beta chain was defined by the combination of its CDR3 amino acid sequence and its V-gene family, and reads without a unique V-gene family were dropped. In a later analysis, approximately 590 highly shared, low-generation-probability nucleotide sequences were removed to address suspected cross-contamination and a sequencing artifact. A later analysis calculated a clonal expansion index for each public chain from normalized within-repertoire ranks of inferred template counts. Generation probabilities in a later analysis came from a VDJ recombination model fitted to out-of-frame rearrangements, and those results were checked against IGoR. Hypergeometric tests were used in a later analysis to score TCR-TCR, TCR-HLA and TCR-CMV co-occurrence, with a repertoire-size bias correction applied to the TCR pairs. A later analysis estimated false discovery rates by permuting HLA or CMV assignments 20 times. In a later analysis, co-occurring TCRs were grouped using DBSCAN, with TCRdist sequence similarity added in when clustering inside HLA-allele-positive subsets. Co-occurrence clustering excluded repertoires with fewer than 30,000 or more than 120,000 public chains, plus five with anomalous nucleotide sharing. Held by TCRdb, this immuneACCESS table contains in-frame sequences only and omits some clones. Under half of the omission traces to an unresolved V gene where checked; the cause of the rest is unknown. That table is the source of V, J and clone size, and D and trimming were worked out from the DNA. Per the sample table, the count is 140,000 or so clones. 0.96% of the sample goes to the ten largest clones.

The sequence was obtained from a male donor in good health and CMV-seronegative. Sequencing was performed on PBMCs. This chain joins TRBV19 to TRBJ2-1; 15 central nucleotides agree with TRBD2. The nucleotide sequence is given as TGTGCCAGTAGCCGCGGGACTAGCGGGAGGAATGAGCAGTTCTTC. Its coded protein is CASSRGTSGRNEQFF.